The TCR beta chain described here comes from a study of cytomegalovirus exposure and HLA in healthy donors. Study-level information: An early release of data contained around 80 million unique TCRs, which came from HLA-typed donors.

CDR3 length equals 16 residues. V lost 1 base and J lost 1; bases outside the gene matches: 5. Germline CDR1 SGHTA, CDR2 FQGNSA. The PCR employed 60 Vbeta primers together with 13 Jbeta primers. Generated by immunoSEQ multiplex PCR, the TCRdb table keeps only in-frame clones and is missing some. The sample lists 150,000 to 200,000 clones, 80% occurring once. The V and J genes are TRBV7-2 and TRBJ2-3; 7 bases are a match to TRBD1. The sequencing input was PBMCs. The sequence was obtained from a woman in her 40s in good health and CMV-seronegative. CDR3 DNA sequence: TGTGCCAGCAGCTTAGTTGCAGGGGGAGGCACAGATACGCAGTATTTT. Protein sequence: CASSLVAGGGTDTQYF.